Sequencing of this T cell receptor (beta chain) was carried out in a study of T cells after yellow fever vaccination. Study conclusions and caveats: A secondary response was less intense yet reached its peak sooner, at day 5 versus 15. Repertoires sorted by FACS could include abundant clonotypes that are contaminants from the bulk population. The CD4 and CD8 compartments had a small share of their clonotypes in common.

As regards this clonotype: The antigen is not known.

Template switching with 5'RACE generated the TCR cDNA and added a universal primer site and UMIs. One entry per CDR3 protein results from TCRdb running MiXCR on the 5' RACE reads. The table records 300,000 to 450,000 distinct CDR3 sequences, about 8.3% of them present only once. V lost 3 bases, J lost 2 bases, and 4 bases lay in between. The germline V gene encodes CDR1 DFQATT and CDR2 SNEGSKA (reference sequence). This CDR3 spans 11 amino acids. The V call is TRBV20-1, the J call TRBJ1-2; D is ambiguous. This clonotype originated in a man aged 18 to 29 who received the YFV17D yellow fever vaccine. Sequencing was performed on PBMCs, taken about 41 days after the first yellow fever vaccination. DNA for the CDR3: TGCAGTGCTAGGAGAAACTATGGCTACACCTTC. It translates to CSARRNYGYTF.